The clone carrying this TCR beta chain was recorded many times. TCRdb reprocessed the 5' RACE reads via MiXCR and lists one record per CDR3 protein. The data hold some 350,000 distinct CDR3 sequences, with approximately 5.7% observed a single time. This sample is part of a study of T cells after yellow fever vaccination. The length of the CDR3 is 15 residues. Germline V gene data show CDR1 as SQVTM and CDR2 as ANQGSEA. Trimming cost V 6 bases and J 0 bases; bases outside gene matches: 6. The receptor comes from a man aged 25 to 40 who received the YFV17D yellow fever vaccine. The rearrangement links TRBV29-1 to TRBJ2-1, with 9 bases that match TRBD2. The specimen comprised PBMCs, sampled 5 days after the yellow fever booster vaccination. CDR3 DNA: TGCAGCGTGGTGAGCGGGAGGAGCTCCTACAATGAGCAGTTCTTC. Protein product: CSVVSGRSSYNEQFF.